Sequencing of this TCR beta chain was carried out in a study of blood T cells in healthy people across ages (dated by TCRdb to the mid-2010s). Broadly, across the study: Template switching captured roughly one uniquely barcoded TCR beta cDNA molecule per two T cells in model experiments. Using the same blood draw, the study looked at two additional independent replicas of 1 million unique cDNA reads for two donors, one aged 18 to 29 and the other aged 80 or older. To avoid experimental bias, donors of different ages were spread randomly across the sequencing lanes. Age-related changes in TCR beta repertoire diversity were measured in the study by deep sequencing normalized with unique cDNA molecular identifiers. The donors were split into four age groups: young (average around 15 years), middle-aged (39), aged (roughly 65) and long-lived (about 82).

From the cysteine up to the phenylalanine, the CDR3 has a length of 14 residues. CDR3 DNA is the only sequence kept; it has 42 bases, read in frame from the first base. The germline V gene encodes CDR1 SGHAT and CDR2 FQNNGV. What the work shows at the level of the full study, not this receptor alone: Compared with the aged group, more naive CD4+ T cells, fewer expanded clones and increased TCR diversity were shown by the long-lived group, suggesting age selection. As age increased, observed TCR beta diversity per million T cells dropped in a roughly linear way, and a significant reduction was already evident by age about 40. Estimates of total diversity from one million sequenced T cells were regarded as lower bounds and underestimates. Because donor CMV infection status was unknown, age-related changes in expanded clonotypes were potentially confounded. Observed TCR beta diversity correlated strongly with the percentage of naive T cells measured by flow cytometry. Conclusive comparison of naive and antigen-experienced compartments was prevented by the profiling of bulk unsorted PBMCs.

Systemically healthy Caucasian individuals from Russia, around 38 in total and aged about 6 to 100 years, were included as donors. Approximately 10 milliliters of peripheral blood were collected from each donor into EDTA-treated Vacutainer tubes. PBMCs were isolated by Ficoll-Paque density-gradient centrifugation, with at least 6 million obtained per sample. Total RNA was extracted from PBMCs with Trizol reagent, with at least 5 micrograms obtained per sample. The percentages of naive CD45RAhigh/CD27high T cells were determined by flow cytometry on a PBMC aliquot from every donor. Libraries were made using 5' RACE. TCRdb records Illumina HiSeq 2500 as the sequencer. A second roughly 7 to 12 cycle PCR used a sample-barcoded 5' primer and a J-beta primer mix. Each TCR beta cDNA molecule received a unique molecular identifier from a template-switch 5' adaptor carrying 12 random nucleotides. Each sample yielded at least 3 million CDR3-containing paired-end reads. First-strand cDNA was synthesized from all RNA with the Mint cDNA synthesis kit, primed by a TRBC-specific oligonucleotide. Following uracil-DNA glycosylase treatment, all cDNA underwent a first 18-cycle PCR with the universal primers M1SS and BC2_uni_R. On the authors' methods: For normalization, 1 million high-quality reads, each with a distinct molecular identifier, were randomly selected from each sample. Instead of being binned into consensus sequences, reads that shared molecular identifiers were thrown out. MiTCR, with a Q25 quality threshold and the strictest error-elimination algorithm, was used for CDR3 identification, clonotype clustering and error correction. A nonparametric unseen species model with Euler transformation was used to estimate a lower bound on total TCR beta diversity. TCRdb's own reprocessing of the public reads used fastp at Q25 and MiXCR and kept productive beta chains. Entries are consolidated by CDR3 protein sequence, retaining the most common genes and DNA. The V and J calls, along with clone size, are taken from TCRdb and not from the paper's own processing. This sample comprises 850,000 to 1,000,000 distinct CDR3 sequences, roughly 43% of them detected only once. Roughly an eighth of the sample goes to the ten largest clones.

About this clonotype: Its antigen is currently not known. It may be a read error: a sequence one base away is much more abundant.

The sequenced sample was blood. The receptor was isolated from a man aged 25 to 45 in good health. The chain is made from TRBV11-2 and TRBJ2-7; the D gene is not confidently resolved. For the CDR3, the sequence is CASSLEVNSYERYF. DNA sequence: TGTGCCAGCAGCTTAGAGGTCAACTCCTACGAGCGGTACTTC. Beyond the CDR3, the reference TRBV11-2 and TRBJ2-7 genes provide the residues; the full variable domain reads: EAGVAQSPRYKIIEKRQSVAFWCNPISGHATLYWYQQILGQGPKLLIQFQNNGVVDDSQLPKDRFSAERLKGVDSTLKIQPAKLEDSAVYLCASSLEVNSYERYFGPGTRLTVT.